These T cell receptor beta chains were read from a single sample in a study of T cell responses to AZD1222 COVID-19 vaccine. Method: immunoSEQ multiplex PCR; TCRdb's copy keeps in-frame clones and lacks some. Here the sample spans 90,000 to 150,000 clones, approximately 90% being singletons. The input for sequencing was peripheral blood, taken 28 days after the second AZD1222 dose. The source of these receptors is an adult who received the AZD1222 COVID-19 vaccine. Both conserved end residues are trimmed from each CDR3. Fields, in order: J gene, V gene, CDR3 length, CDR3 protein.

>TRBJ2-7|TRBV4-3|14
ASSQDPGGGPYEQY
>TRBJ2-3|TRBV19|13
ASSIGALGTDTQY
>TRBJ2-1|TRBV2|13
ASTEPLSSYNEQF
>TRBJ1-1|TRBV6-5|11
ASSPPGRTEAF
>TRBJ2-3|TRBV29-1|13
SVEDIRGHGDTQY
>TRBJ1-6|TRBV5-4|12
ASSSYGTPGALH
>TRBJ1-2|TRBV2|10
ASTPGTPGYT
>TRBJ1-1|TRBV6-5|12
ASTLGWGVTEAF
>TRBJ1-6|TRBV9|15
ASSPRGAGKFGSPLH
>TRBJ1-1|TRBV4-1|14
ASSWTRDPGRTEAF
>TRBJ2-3|TRBV27|13
ASSPRGDWTDTQY
>TRBJ1-2|TRBV6-5|12
ASSYSGRTDGYT
>TRBJ1-1|TRBV3-1/TRBV3-2|13
ASRDRASGDTEAF
>TRBJ1-1|TRBV5-8|12
ASSSGLQNTEAF
>TRBJ1-2|TRBV6-5|12
ASRTGQGDYGYT
>TRBJ1-2|TRBV12-3/TRBV12-4|11
ASSLGLSGGYT
>TRBJ1-2|TRBV4-1|13
ASSQDTPAGDGYT
>TRBJ1-2|TRBV6-1|14
ASSEDAGGLGYGYT
>TRBJ1-1|TRBV6-5|10
ATFRRRTEAF
>TRBJ2-2|TRBV28|13
ASSTGGSVAGELF
>TRBJ1-2|TRBV2|13
ASRPDRGGNYGYT
>TRBJ2-3|TRBV7-2|15
ASSPGGRGENTDTQY
>TRBJ1-2|TRBV19|13
ASINLGVLDYGYT
>TRBJ1-2|TRBV19|11
ASSIQGYYGYT
>TRBJ1-6|TRBV19|13
ASSITGTANSPLH
>TRBJ2-3|TRBV19|13
ASSIDRGGTDTQY
>TRBJ2-7|TRBV6-5|11
ASSSGMSYEQY
>TRBJ2-6|TRBV12-5|14
ASGLVQSSGANVLT
>TRBJ1-2|TRBV18|12
ASSPGGNDYGYT
>TRBJ2-7|TRBV3-1/TRBV3-2|12
ASTTAGGPYEQY
>TRBJ2-2|TRBV7-6|13
ASSARGQNTGELF
>TRBJ1-4|TRBV6-5|13
ASSPSGTGDRKLF
>TRBJ2-4|TRBV6-6|12
ASSYSPDRSIQY